Following are 23 T cell receptor beta chains from one sample sequenced in a study of blood T cell repertoires in COVID-19. Only in-frame clones appear in the TCRdb table, and some are missing; sequencing was by immunoSEQ multiplex PCR. There are 250,000 or so clones in the sample; approximately 86% occur only once, and over 1.2% lies in the top ten. Sequencing was performed on peripheral blood. Receptors originate from an elderly man with acute or convalescent COVID-19.

The chain carries TRBV5-4 and TRBJ2-2; D ambiguous. CDR1 and CDR2 from the germline V gene are SGHNT and YYREEE (reference sequence). Deletions cut 1 base from V and 3 bases from J, with 13 bases between. The CDR3 has 16 residues. DNA for the CDR3: TGTGCCAGCAGCTTGCATCCCAGCGCGTACACCGGGGAGCTGTTTTTT. Amino acids: CASSLHPSAYTGELFF.

The genes are TRBV5-1 and TRBJ1-5; D not certain. The V and J ends lost 0 bases and 9 bases respectively, with 7 bases between them. The germline V gene encodes CDR1 SGHRS and CDR2 YFSETQ. This CDR3 has 12 amino acids. DNA for the CDR3: TGCGCCAGCAGCTTGGCAGGCAGGCCCCAGCATTTT. It encodes CASSLAGRPQHF.

The CDR3 nucleotides are TGTGCCAGCAGTCGCCGAGATCTTCGACCCCAGCATTTT. Protein product: CASSRRDLRPQHF. J is TRBJ1-5 and V is TRBV28; no clear D. CDR1 and CDR2 (germline): MDHEN, SYDVKM. The CDR3 covers 13 residues. The V gene lost 5 bases and the J gene lost 10 bases, with 15 bases spanning the gap.

In this sample, this clone turned up once. The chain combines TRBV19 with TRBJ1-1; D might be TRBD1 (6 bases). Germline values: CDR1 LNHDA, CDR2 SQIVND (reference sequence). V gave up 6 bases and J gave up 1 base, with 18 bases separating them. The CDR3 sequence is 16 residues long. CDR3 DNA: TGTGCCAGTAGCCAGGGGCAGGGCTCCCGGAACACTGAAGCTTTCTTT. It specifies CASSQGQGSRNTEAFF. The complete variable domain, with remaining parts taken from reference TRBV19 and TRBJ1-1, reads DGGITQSPKYLFRKEGQNVTLSCEQNLNHDAMYWYRQDPGQGLRLIYYSQIVNDFQKGDIAEGYSVSREKKESFPLTVTSAQKNPTAFYLCASSQGQGSRNTEAFFGQGTRLTVV.

The J gene is TRBJ2-1, the V gene TRBV9; 8 bases line up with TRBD2. Per germline, CDR1 SGDLS and CDR2 YYNGEE. V trimming: 4 bases; J trimming: 3 bases; junction bases outside the gene matches: 12. The CDR3 runs to 17 residues. The CDR3 DNA sequence: TGTGCCAGCAGCCTAGCCGGGGCGGGGGGATACTACAATGAGCAGTTCTTC. Amino acids: CASSLAGAGGYYNEQFF.

The chain couples TRBV14 to TRBJ1-6; D possibly corresponds to TRBD1 (6 bases). CDR3 length: 16 residues. The germline CDR1 and CDR2 sequences are SGHDN and FVKESK. V was shortened by 2 bases and J by 6 bases, with 14 bases between the two germline ends. CDR3 protein: CASSQLTGHGNSPLHF. CDR3 nucleotides: TGTGCCAGCAGCCAACTGACGGGACACGGTAATTCACCCCTCCACTTT.

V gene TRBV7-9 combines with J gene TRBJ1-2; TRBD1 matches 7 bases. Germline CDR1 SEHNR, CDR2 FQNEAQ (reference sequence). Trimming cost V 4 bases and J 6 bases; bases outside gene matches: 11. The CDR3 totals 15 residues. The CDR3 bases are TGTGCCAGCAGCTCCCGATCCGGGACAGTGGATGGCTACACCTTC. Translating it yields CASSSRSGTVDGYTF.

This clone was detected a few times. CDR3 sequence: CASSQGTGTGGYNSPLHF. CDR3 sequence (DNA): TGCGCCAGCAGCCAAGGGACGGGTACAGGGGGCTATAATTCACCCCTCCACTTT. This chain connects TRBV4-1 to TRBJ1-6; TRBD1 matches 8 bases. The germline V gene has CDR1 MGHRA and CDR2 YSYEKL. The CDR3 is 18 amino acids. Trimming took 1 base from V and 3 from J; bases not matched to a gene: 8.

This chain joins TRBV5-5 and TRBJ2-1, with 8 bases lining up with TRBD1. From germline, CDR1 is SGHKS and CDR2 YYEKEE (reference sequence). There are 18 residues in the CDR3. After removal of 1 base from V and 3 bases from J, the junction contained 12 bases not matched to a gene. The CDR3 nucleotides are TGTGCCAGCAGCTTGTCAGGACAGGGAGGTTCAGGCTACAATGAGCAGTTCTTC. Its protein is CASSLSGQGGSGYNEQFF.

The rearrangement joins TRBV18 to TRBJ2-3; D remains ambiguous. V shed 3 bases and J shed 0 bases, with 10 bases lying between them. This CDR3 is 15 amino acids long. Germline loops: CDR1 KGHSH, CDR2 LQKENI. The CDR3, as DNA: TGTGCCAGCTCACCGAATTGGCAGAGCACAGATACGCAGTATTTT. The encoded protein is CASSPNWQSTDTQYF.

The rearrangement links TRBV5-6 to TRBJ1-2, with D unclear. Deletions cut 5 bases from V and 8 bases from J, with 13 bases between. The V gene's germline CDR1 is SGHDT and CDR2 YYEEEE. The CDR3 covers 12 residues. The CDR3, as DNA: TGTGCCAGCAGAAATGGAGGAAGCGGCTACACCTTC. This gives the protein CASRNGGSGYTF. The whole variable domain, filled in from reference TRBV5-6 and TRBJ1-2, reads DAGVTQSPTHLIKTRGQQVTLRCSPKSGHDTVSWYQQALGQGPQFIFQYYEEEERQRGNFPDRFSGHQFPNYSSELNVNALLLGDSALYLCASRNGGSGYTFGSGTRLTVV.

The chain's CDR3 is CASRDRGPLFTF. DNA for the CDR3: TGTGCCAGCAGGGACAGGGGGCCCCTTTTCACCTTC. V is TRBV28 and J is TRBJ1-2; TRBD1 matches 11 bases. Germline V gene data show CDR1 as MDHEN and CDR2 as SYDVKM. V trimming: 6 bases; J trimming: 13 bases; junction bases outside the gene matches: 7. This CDR3 spans 12 amino acids.

The rearrangement joins TRBV7-2 to TRBJ2-7; 9 bases map to TRBD2. Germline CDR1 reads SGHTA; CDR2 reads FQGNSA. V gave up 1 base and J gave up 0 bases; unmatched junction bases: 1. The CDR3 length is 15 residues. The CDR3 sequence: CASSLGAGGSYEQYF. The CDR3 region has the DNA TGTGCCAGCAGCTTAGGAGCGGGAGGCTCCTACGAGCAGTACTTC.

V and J are TRBV11-1 and TRBJ2-1; D is ambiguous. The CDR3 is 12 residues long. Germline lookup yields CDR1 SGHAT and CDR2 FQDESV (reference sequence). Between the trimmed V and J ends, which lost 3 bases and 7 bases, there was a span of 7 bases. CDR3 nucleotides: TGTGCCAGCAGCTTCAATAGAAATGAGCAGTTCTTC. This sequence encodes CASSFNRNEQFF.

The chain is built from TRBV6-4 and TRBJ1-2; 10 bases are shared with TRBD1. Germline CDR1 and CDR2: MRHNA and SNTAGT. This CDR3 is built from 14 residues. Trimming at V came to 7 bases and at J to 9 bases, leaving 11 bases not matched to a gene. CDR3 loop: CASTTGGGSLSYTF. The CDR3 DNA reads as TGTGCCAGCACGACAGGGGGCGGGAGTCTTAGCTACACCTTC.

This chain uses TRBV6-5 with TRBJ1-6; no firm D call. In germline, CDR1 is MNHEY, CDR2 SVGAGI. This CDR3 comprises 14 residues. V was shortened by 8 bases and J by 0 bases, with 8 bases between the two germline ends. CDR3 in amino acids: CASQQSSYNSPLHF. The CDR3 nucleotides are TGTGCCAGCCAACAGAGCTCCTATAATTCACCCCTCCACTTT.

The rearrangement joins TRBV13 to TRBJ2-7; possibly TRBD2 for D (5 bases). Germline assignment: CDR1 PRHDT and CDR2 FYEKMQ (reference sequence). V lost 4 bases and J lost 2, with 12 bases in between. CDR3 length: 14 amino acids. The CDR3 here is CASSYGRNTYEQYF. DNA of the CDR3: TGTGCCAGCAGCTATGGGAGAAACACCTACGAGCAGTACTTC.

This clone has only one observation. The chain has TRBV7-8 and TRBJ2-1; 10 bases line up with TRBD2. The trim removed 2 bases at V and 3 bases at J, leaving 7 bases unmatched. Germline-derived CDR1 and CDR2 are SGHVS and FQNEAQ. This CDR3 contains 17 residues. CDR3 amino acids: CASSLYTSGDFYNEQFF. For the CDR3, the DNA is TGTGCCAGCAGCTTATACACTAGCGGGGACTTCTACAATGAGCAGTTCTTC.

This clone was seen only a few times. The same CDR3 also results from other DNA sequences found in this sample. The V call is TRBV5-1, the J call TRBJ2-1; 7 bases line up with TRBD1. The CDR3 has 14 amino acids. The V gene's germline CDR1 is SGHRS and CDR2 YFSETQ. The ends lost 0 bases at V and 3 bases at J; junction bases unmatched: 0. The chain's CDR3 is CASSLGQGYNEQFF. In DNA, the CDR3 is TGCGCCAGCAGCTTGGGACAGGGCTACAATGAGCAGTTCTTC.

This chain connects TRBV11-3 to TRBJ2-7, with TRBD2 identical over 15 bases. Trimming took 0 bases from V and 6 from J; bases not matched to a gene: 12. The germline V gene encodes CDR1 SGHNT and CDR2 YENEEA. The CDR3 length is 19 residues. The CDR3 DNA reads TGTGCCAGCAGCTTAGATGGGGGACTAGCGGGAGGTGGCGCGCGCGAGCAGTACTTC. It yields the protein CASSLDGGLAGGGAREQYF. The full variable domain, with the rest looked up from reference TRBV11-3 and TRBJ2-7, is EAGVVQSPRYKIIEKKQPVAFWCNPISGHNTLYWYLQNLGQGPELLIRYENEEAVDDSQLPKDRFSAERLKGVDSTLKIQPAELGDSAVYLCASSLDGGLAGGGAREQYFGPGTRLTVT.

In DNA form, the CDR3 reads TGTGCCAGCAGTTATTCGGCCGACAGGGGCTACGAGCAGTACTTC. As protein: CASSYSADRGYEQYF. V and J are TRBV6-6 and TRBJ2-7; 8 nucleotides align to TRBD1. CDR1 is MNHNY and CDR2 is SVGAGI in the germline V gene (reference sequence). This CDR3 spans 15 amino acids. Trimming took 3 bases from V and 3 from J; bases not matched to a gene: 7.

This clone was counted between two and nine times. V gene TRBV7-2 combines with J gene TRBJ1-1, with 12 bases fitting TRBD1. The junction had 8 bases not matched to a gene; V was cut back by 5 bases and J by 1 base. This CDR3 has 17 residues. Germline CDR1 SGHTA, CDR2 FQGNSA. The CDR3 spells CASSAFGTGGANTEAFF. In DNA form, the CDR3 reads TGTGCCAGCAGCGCTTTCGGGACAGGGGGCGCGAACACTGAAGCTTTCTTT. The complete variable domain, with remaining parts taken from reference TRBV7-2 and TRBJ1-1, reads GAGVSQSPSNKVTEKGKDVELRCDPISGHTALYWYRQSLGQGLEFLIYFQGNSAPDKSGLPSDRFSAERTGGSVSTLTIQRTQQEDSAVYLCASSAFGTGGANTEAFFGQGTRLTVV.

V gene TRBV12-3 or TRBV12-4 combines with J gene TRBJ2-1; D is possibly TRBD1 (6 bases). Trimming pared 5 bases from V and 4 bases from J, leaving 9 bases between. The CDR3 sequence is 13 residues long. The CDR3 DNA reads as TGTGCCAGCAGTCTGGACAGATACAATGAGCAGTTCTTC. Amino acids: CASSLDRYNEQFF.